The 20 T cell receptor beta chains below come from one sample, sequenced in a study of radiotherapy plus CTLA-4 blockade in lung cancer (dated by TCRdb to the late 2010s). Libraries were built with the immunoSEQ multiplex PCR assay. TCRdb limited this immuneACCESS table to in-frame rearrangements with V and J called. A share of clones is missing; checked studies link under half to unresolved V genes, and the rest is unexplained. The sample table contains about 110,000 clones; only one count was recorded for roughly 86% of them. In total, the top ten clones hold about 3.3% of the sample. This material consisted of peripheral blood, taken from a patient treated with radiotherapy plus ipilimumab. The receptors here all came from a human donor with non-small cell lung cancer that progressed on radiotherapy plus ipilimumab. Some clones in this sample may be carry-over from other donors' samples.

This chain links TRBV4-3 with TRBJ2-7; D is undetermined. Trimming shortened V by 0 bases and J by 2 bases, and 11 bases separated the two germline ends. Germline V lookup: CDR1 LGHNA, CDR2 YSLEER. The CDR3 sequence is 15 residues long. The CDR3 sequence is CASSQEGTDTYEQYF. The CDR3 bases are TGCGCCAGCAGCCAAGAGGGTACAGACACCTACGAGCAGTACTTC.

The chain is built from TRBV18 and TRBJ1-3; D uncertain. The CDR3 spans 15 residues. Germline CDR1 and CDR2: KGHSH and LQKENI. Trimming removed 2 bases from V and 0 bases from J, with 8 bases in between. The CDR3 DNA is TGTGCCAGCTCACCAGGCACAAACTCTGGAAACACCATATATTTT. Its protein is CASSPGTNSGNTIYF.

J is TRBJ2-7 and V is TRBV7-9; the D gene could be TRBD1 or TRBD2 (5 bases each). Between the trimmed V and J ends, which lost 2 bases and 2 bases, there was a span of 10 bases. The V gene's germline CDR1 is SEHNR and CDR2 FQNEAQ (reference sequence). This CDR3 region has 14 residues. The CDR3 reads CASSLRDGPYEQYF. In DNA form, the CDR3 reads TGTGCCAGCAGCTTAAGGGACGGACCCTACGAGCAGTACTTC.

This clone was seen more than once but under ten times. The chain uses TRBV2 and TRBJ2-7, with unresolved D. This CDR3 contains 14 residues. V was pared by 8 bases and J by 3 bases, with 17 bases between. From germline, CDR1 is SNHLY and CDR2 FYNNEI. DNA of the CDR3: TGTGCCAGCTCTATTGTCATCGCCGGCTACGAGCAGTACTTC. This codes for CASSIVIAGYEQYF.

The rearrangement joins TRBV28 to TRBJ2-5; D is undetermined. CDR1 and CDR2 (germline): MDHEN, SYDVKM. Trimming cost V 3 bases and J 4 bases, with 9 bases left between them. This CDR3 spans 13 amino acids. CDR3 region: CASSLPDTETQYF. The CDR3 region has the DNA TGTGCCAGCAGTTTGCCGGATACAGAGACCCAGTACTTC.

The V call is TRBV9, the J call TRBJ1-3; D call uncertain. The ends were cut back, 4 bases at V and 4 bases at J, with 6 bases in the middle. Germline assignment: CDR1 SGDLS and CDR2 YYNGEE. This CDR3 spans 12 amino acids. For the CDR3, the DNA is TGTGCCAGCAGCTCGTTGGGAAACACCATATATTTT. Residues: CASSSLGNTIYF.

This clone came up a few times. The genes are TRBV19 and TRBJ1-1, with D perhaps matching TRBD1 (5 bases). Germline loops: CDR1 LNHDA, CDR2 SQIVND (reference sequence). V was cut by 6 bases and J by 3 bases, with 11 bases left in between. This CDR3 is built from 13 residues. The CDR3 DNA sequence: TGTGCCAGTAGGGCAGGGTGGGACACTGAAGCTTTCTTT. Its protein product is CASRAGWDTEAFF.

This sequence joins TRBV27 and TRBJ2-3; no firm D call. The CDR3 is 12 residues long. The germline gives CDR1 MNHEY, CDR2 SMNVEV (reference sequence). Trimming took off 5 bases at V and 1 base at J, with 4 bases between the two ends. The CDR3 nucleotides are TGTGCCAGCAGTCAGCGCACAGATACGCAGTATTTT. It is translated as CASSQRTDTQYF.

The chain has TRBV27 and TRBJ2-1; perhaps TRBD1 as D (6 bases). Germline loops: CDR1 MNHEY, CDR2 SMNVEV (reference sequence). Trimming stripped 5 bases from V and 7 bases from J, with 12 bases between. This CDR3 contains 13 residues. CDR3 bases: TGTGCCAGCAGTACTATTAGGGGGAATGAGCAGTTCTTC. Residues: CASSTIRGNEQFF.

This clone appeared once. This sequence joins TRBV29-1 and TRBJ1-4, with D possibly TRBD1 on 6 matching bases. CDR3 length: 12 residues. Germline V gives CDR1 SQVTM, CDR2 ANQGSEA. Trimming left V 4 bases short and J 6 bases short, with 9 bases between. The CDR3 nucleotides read TGCAGCGTTGCCCGGACAGATGAAAAACTGTTTTTT. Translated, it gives CSVARTDEKLFF.

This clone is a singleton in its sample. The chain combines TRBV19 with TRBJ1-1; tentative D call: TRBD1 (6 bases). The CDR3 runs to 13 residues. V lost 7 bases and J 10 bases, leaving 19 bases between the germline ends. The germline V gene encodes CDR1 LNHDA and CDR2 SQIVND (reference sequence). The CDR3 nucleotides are TGTGCCAGTACCCTAGCCACAGGGCTGGTAGCTTTCTTT. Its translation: CASTLATGLVAFF. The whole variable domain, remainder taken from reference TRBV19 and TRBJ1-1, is DGGITQSPKYLFRKEGQNVTLSCEQNLNHDAMYWYRQDPGQGLRLIYYSQIVNDFQKGDIAEGYSVSREKKESFPLTVTSAQKNPTAFYLCASTLATGLVAFFGQGTRLTVV.

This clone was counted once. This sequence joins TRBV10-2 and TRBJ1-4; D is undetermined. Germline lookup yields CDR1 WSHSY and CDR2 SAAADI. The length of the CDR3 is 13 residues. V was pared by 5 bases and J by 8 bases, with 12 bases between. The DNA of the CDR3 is TGCGCCAGCAGTAACTCAGTACGGGAAAAACTGTTTTTT. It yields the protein CASSNSVREKLFF.

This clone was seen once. The CDR3 loop reads CASSHETSPIYGYTF. CDR3 sequence (DNA): TGTGCCAGCAGTCACGAGACAAGTCCTATTTATGGCTACACCTTC. J is TRBJ1-2 and V is TRBV6-1; the D is unclear. The CDR3 covers 15 residues. Germline V CDR1 and CDR2: MNHNS, SASEGT. V shed 5 bases and J shed 5 bases, with 18 bases lying between them.

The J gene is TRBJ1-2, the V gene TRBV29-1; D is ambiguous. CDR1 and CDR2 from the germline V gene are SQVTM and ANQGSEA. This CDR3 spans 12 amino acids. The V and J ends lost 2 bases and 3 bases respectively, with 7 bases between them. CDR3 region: CSVERMYYGYTF. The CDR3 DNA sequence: TGCAGCGTTGAACGCATGTACTATGGCTACACCTTC.

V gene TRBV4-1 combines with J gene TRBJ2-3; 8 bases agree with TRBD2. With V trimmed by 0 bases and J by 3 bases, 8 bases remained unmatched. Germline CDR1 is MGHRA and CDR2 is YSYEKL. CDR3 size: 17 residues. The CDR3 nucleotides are TGCGCCAGCAGCCAAGATGCTCACGGGGGGGCAACAGATACGCAGTATTTT. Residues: CASSQDAHGGATDTQYF.

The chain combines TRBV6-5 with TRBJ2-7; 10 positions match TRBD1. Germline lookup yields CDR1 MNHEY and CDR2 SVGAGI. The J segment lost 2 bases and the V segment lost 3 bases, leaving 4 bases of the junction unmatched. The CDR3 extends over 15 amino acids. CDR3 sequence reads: CASSYWTGGTYEQYF. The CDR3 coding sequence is TGTGCCAGCAGTTATTGGACAGGGGGGACCTACGAGCAGTACTTC.

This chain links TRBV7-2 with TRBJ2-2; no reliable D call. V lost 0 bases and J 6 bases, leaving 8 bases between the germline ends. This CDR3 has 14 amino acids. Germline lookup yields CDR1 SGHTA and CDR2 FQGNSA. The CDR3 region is CASSLAQYAGELFF. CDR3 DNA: TGTGCCAGCAGCTTAGCGCAATACGCCGGGGAGCTGTTTTTT. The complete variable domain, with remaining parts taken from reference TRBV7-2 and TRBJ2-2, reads GAGVSQSPSNKVTEKGKDVELRCDPISGHTALYWYRQSLGQGLEFLIYFQGNSAPDKSGLPSDRFSAERTGGSVSTLTIQRTQQEDSAVYLCASSLAQYAGELFFGEGSRLTVL.

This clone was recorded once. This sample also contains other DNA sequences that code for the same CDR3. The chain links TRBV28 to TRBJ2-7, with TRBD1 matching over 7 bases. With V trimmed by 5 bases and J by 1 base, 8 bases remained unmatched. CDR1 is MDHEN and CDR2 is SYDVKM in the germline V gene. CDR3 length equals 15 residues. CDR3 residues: CASSLRPGGSYEQYF. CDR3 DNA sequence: TGTGCCAGCAGTCTAAGGCCAGGGGGTTCCTACGAGCAGTACTTC.

CDR3 in amino acids: CASSFSGGYNEQFF. The CDR3 bases are TGTGCCAGCAGCTTTAGCGGGGGGTACAATGAGCAGTTCTTC. V is TRBV11-2 and J is TRBJ2-1, with 10 positions matching TRBD2. CDR3 length: 14 residues. Losses at the gene ends were 3 bases for V and 4 bases for J; bases not matched to a gene: 0. Germline-derived CDR1 and CDR2 are SGHAT and FQNNGV.

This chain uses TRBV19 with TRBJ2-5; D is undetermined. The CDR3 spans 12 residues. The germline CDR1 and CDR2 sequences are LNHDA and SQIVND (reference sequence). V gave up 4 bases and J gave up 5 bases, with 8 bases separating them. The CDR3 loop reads CASSTLGETQYF. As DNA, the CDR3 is TGTGCCAGTAGTACATTGGGGGAGACCCAGTACTTC.